This entry describes one T cell receptor beta chain. This clonotype occurred once. Its antigen target is currently unknown. Nothing much larger sits one base from this clone, and base qualities are not available. A lone read gives weak evidence. Amplification of TCR beta CDR3 regions was carried out from RNA transcripts. The TCR CDR3 was subjected to a first round of RT-PCR using the HTBI primer set and the Qiagen OneStep RT-PCR kit. Libraries were constructed in a second round of multiplex PCR, after which size selection and purification were performed. Paired-end sequencing of the libraries was performed with 100 bp reads on an Illumina HiSeq2000. In the paper's pipeline: SOAPnuke was used to process the raw data, throwing out any read that contained adapters or uncalled bases, had a mean Phred below 15, or lacked an exact constant-primer or identifier match. High-quality paired reads were merged with COPE v1.2.5, and unique nucleotide sequences were defined as clonotypes. MiTCR v1.1 was used to align clonotypes to the IMGT TRBV, TRBD and TRBJ reference segments. The analysis was restricted to V-J combinations with a frequency above 0.0001, which together covered 99.2% of the repertoires. A TCS score was defined as the ratio between F50 (clonal expansion) and ExV (chaos), using BLOSUM62-based TCRdist between CDR3 peptides within each V-J. Welch's t-statistics and random forest reduced fewer than 550 V-J features to 13, which were used in a naive Bayes classifier (R e1071). Thyroid-blood repertoire similarity was quantified with the Morisita-Horn index. TCRdb reworked the public reads: Q25 trimming with fastp, MiXCR clone assembly, productive beta chains retained. Rows with a matching CDR3 protein are joined into one entry that keeps the most common DNA and genes. For this entry, the V and J calls and clone size follow TCRdb and not the study's own pipeline. The sample profile shows tens of thousands of distinct CDR3 sequences; about 53% of them were found once. 30% to 40% of the sample belongs to the ten largest clones.

Stable Graves' hyperthyroidism was defined as the absence of progression to ophthalmopathy over 18 months of follow-up. Hyperthyroidism patients were newly diagnosed, had a disease duration of under 2 months, and were aged 18 to 65 years. Patients with uncontrolled infections, other autoimmune diseases, pregnancy or lactation were excluded. Diagnoses relied on clinical symptoms, serum thyroxine and TRAb, thyroid ultrasound and orbital computed tomography. Trizol reagent was used to extract total RNA, and RNA quality was then checked on an Agilent 2100 Bioanalyzer. The sample belongs to a study of T cells in Graves' hyperthyroidism and ophthalmopathy (dated by TCRdb to the late 2010s). Broadly, across the study: TCR V-J signatures able to tell the groups apart were searched for in a discovery cohort of 95 or so patients, of whom 43 had Graves' ophthalmopathy and about 60 had stable Graves' hyperthyroidism. Prospective prediction of ophthalmopathy was tested in an independent validation cohort of some 19 hyperthyroidism patients and 15 to 17 patients who later progressed to ophthalmopathy. The 95 to 100 discovery patients were divided at random into training and test sets in a 7:3 ratio. In addition, the study compared T-cell repertoires in thyroid tissue and in blood from roughly 6 Graves' hyperthyroidism patients. After blood sampling, hyperthyroidism patients were treated with methimazole at a starting dose of 30 mg daily, and ophthalmopathy patients were treated with high-dose intravenous methylprednisolone. TCR Vbeta CDR3 sequencing of 120 to 150 peripheral blood samples (under 45 ophthalmopathy, roughly 74 hyperthyroidism and roughly 17 progressor patients) is reported in the paper. The investigation overall reported the following: In validation, progression to ophthalmopathy was predicted by the model with 55% to 71% sensitivity and 72.22% specificity, a median of around 5.9 months before onset. Blood samples also contained most of the expanded thyroid clonotypes (frequency above 0.001), which suggests that blood repertoires may reflect thyroid immune responses. Sample size was not statistically predetermined, and investigators were not blinded to group allocation. A 13 V-J signature model separated ophthalmopathy from stable hyperthyroidism, with approximately 87% sensitivity and roughly 84% specificity in cross-validation and 80%/75% in testing.

Sequencing used peripheral blood or thyroid tissue (not recorded which). This TCR was recovered from a young man with Graves' hyperthyroidism.

DNA sequence: TGCAGTGCTAGGGACCTTGAGTACGAGCAGTACTTC. It codes for CSARDLEYEQYF. The rearranged segments are TRBV20-1 and TRBJ2-7; no D gene can be assigned with confidence. The CDR3 spans 12 residues, from the cysteine through the phenylalanine. The entry retains the CDR3 DNA only, 36 bases that are in frame from base 1. The germline V gene (reference sequence) yields DFQATT for CDR1 and SNEGSKA for CDR2. V and J lose 3 bases and 4 bases, and a span of 10 bases separates them.